These T cell receptor beta chains were read from a single sample in a study of cytomegalovirus exposure and HLA in healthy donors. Clones were sequenced by immunoSEQ multiplex PCR, and TCRdb holds only the in-frame ones, with some missing. The data hold fewer than 200,000 clones, with around 80% observed a single time. The sequencing sample was made of PBMCs. The receptors stem from a human donor in good health. CDR3s include the opening cysteine and the closing phenylalanine or tryptophan. The D gene is left open where the match is weak. The size field is filled for only some rows; it gives once, few, many or a size class.

size: NA
length: 16
J: TRBJ2-7
V: TRBV13
D: TRBD2
CDR3: CASSLGARGGSYEQYF
DNA: TGTGCCAGCAGCTTAGGCGCGCGGGGGGGTTCCTACGAGCAGTACTTC

size: NA
length: 18
J: TRBJ2-3
V: TRBV18
D: TRBD2
CDR3: CASSPNKSSGVTTDTQYF
DNA: TGTGCCAGCTCACCCAACAAGTCTAGCGGGGTAACCACAGATACGCAGTATTTT

size: NA
length: 15
J: TRBJ1-1
V: TRBV12-5
D: NA
CDR3: CASGPPAGGVTEAFF
DNA: TGTGCTAGTGGTCCTCCAGCGGGGGGGGTTACTGAAGCTTTCTTT

size: NA
length: 14
J: TRBJ2-7
V: TRBV5-1
D: NA
CDR3: CASSLSTTSHEQYF
DNA: TGCGCCAGCAGCTTGTCCACAACCTCCCACGAGCAGTACTTC

size: NA
length: 16
J: TRBJ2-2
V: TRBV4-1
D: TRBD2
CDR3: CASSLGAGGVTGELFF
DNA: TGCGCCAGCAGCCTCGGGGCCGGGGGGGTCACCGGGGAGCTGTTTTTT

size: few
length: 15
J: TRBJ2-1
V: TRBV7-9
D: TRBD2
CDR3: CASRALAGEYNEQFF
DNA: TGTGCCAGCAGGGCACTAGCGGGGGAGTACAATGAGCAGTTCTTC

size: NA
length: 16
J: TRBJ1-5
V: TRBV19
D: NA
CDR3: CASSIEAEYSNQPQHF
DNA: TGTGCCAGTAGTATAGAGGCGGAATATAGCAATCAGCCCCAGCATTTT

size: once
length: 15
J: TRBJ2-3
V: TRBV7-3
D: TRBD2
CDR3: CASTQSGGVGDTQYF
DNA: TGTGCCAGCACCCAGAGCGGGGGGGTAGGAGATACGCAGTATTTT

size: NA
length: 11
J: TRBJ2-5
V: TRBV2
D: NA
CDR3: CASMREETQYF
DNA: TGTGCCAGCATGAGGGAAGAGACCCAGTACTTC

size: NA
length: 15
J: TRBJ2-1
V: TRBV4-1
D: TRBD1
CDR3: CASSPDRGDYNEQFF
DNA: TGCGCCAGCAGCCCCGACAGGGGGGACTACAATGAGCAGTTCTTC